This T cell receptor (beta chain) originates from a study of early stage breast cancer tumors. Whole-study context: Most invasive tumors, twelve of 16, were ER+/PR+/HER2-. Around 10-fold was the mean read coverage per sample.

Sequencing used immunoSEQ multiplex PCR; TCRdb keeps in-frame clones, though not all of them. The sample has more than 1,500 clones; roughly 72% are singletons. In germline, CDR1 is LNHDA, CDR2 SQIVND (reference sequence). The CDR3 runs 15 residues. Trimming removed 4 bases at V and 0 bases at J, with 10 bases between. Findings of the study overall: Most shared enriched TCRB sequences were commonly generated ones.

Often about 85-310 mg of normal breast tissue was needed for DNA. Comments on this clone: Its antigen remains unidentified.

This TCR was sampled from a person between 35 and 49 years old with breast cancer. The J gene is TRBJ1-5, the V gene TRBV19, with D possibly being TRBD1 (5 bases). The sequenced material came from normal breast tissue next to the tumor. CDR3 sequence: CASSRDGNSNQPQHF. CDR3 DNA: TGTGCCAGTAGTAGGGACGGGAATAGCAATCAGCCCCAGCATTTT.